This T cell receptor beta chain was obtained from a study of CD8+CD57+ T cells in acquired aplastic anemia. Profiling that covered TCR beta VDJ and CDR3 relied on genomic DNA as its template. From the reads, TCRdb called clonotypes with MiXCR, one entry per CDR3 protein. The data hold under 250,000 distinct CDR3 sequences, with 40% to 50% observed a single time. Previously, flow cytometry had revealed CD8+CD57+ cell expansion in the patients chosen for sequencing. This TCR derives from a human donor with aplastic anemia. Sequenced input: sorted CD4+, CD8+, or CD8+CD57+ T cells (not recorded which) from PBMCs.

CDR3 residues: CATSRDTSGGYEQYF. In nucleotides, the CDR3 is TGTGCCACCAGCAGAGATACTAGCGGGGGCTACGAGCAGTACTTC. The chain couples TRBV15 to TRBJ2-7, with 11 bases aligning to TRBD2. Trimming at V came to 0 bases and at J to 3 bases, leaving 1 base not matched to a gene. CDR1 and CDR2 from the germline V gene are LNHNV and YYDKDF (reference sequence). The CDR3 covers 15 residues.